This T cell receptor beta chain originates from a study of blood T cell repertoires in COVID-19. Study information: PBMCs, B-cell-depleted T cells, or T cells were the source of the cDNA or gDNA that made up the material.

Original methodology: Estimates of nucleated cell counts were drawn from the amplification of reference gene primers. Produced via immunoSEQ multiplex PCR; TCRdb's table is partial and in-frame only. The DNA gave D and trimming, while V, J and clone size come from that table. The sample yields over 150,000 clones, around 83% seen once. Trimming removed 0 bases at V and 4 bases at J, with 9 bases between. This CDR3 has 14 residues. Looked up from germline, CDR1 is SGHDN and CDR2 is FVKESK. This clonotype originated in a man aged 50 to 60 with active or convalescent COVID-19. The sequencing sample was made of peripheral blood. The J gene is TRBJ1-1, the V gene TRBV14; D may be TRBD1 (5 bases). The CDR3 reads CASSQDLGATEAFF. The CDR3 DNA reads as TGTGCCAGCAGCCAAGATCTAGGGGCCACTGAAGCTTTCTTT.